This T cell receptor beta chain stems from a study of blood T cell repertoires in COVID-19. On the study more broadly: T cells, B-cell-depleted T cells, or PBMCs supplied cDNA or gDNA.

In the source study's methods: Nucleated cell counts were estimated from reference gene primer amplification. Produced via immunoSEQ multiplex PCR; TCRdb's table is partial and in-frame only. V and J calls and clone size are those listed in that table; D and trimming were worked out from the DNA. This table holds about 150,000 clones, approximately 90% found once. The length of the CDR3 is 15 residues. The V gene end was trimmed by 5 bases and the J gene end by 5 bases; junction bases not matched to a gene: 5. CDR1 and CDR2 (germline): SGHTA, FQGTGA. In Seattle, patients joined the study during active infection and were tracked longitudinally.

V gene TRBV7-3 combines with J gene TRBJ2-2; TRBD1 agrees at 10 bases. The specimen was peripheral blood. This receptor was identified in a human donor with COVID-19, enrolled during active disease. The donor label of this sample is uncertain. Here the CDR3 reads CASSPGTGVTGELFF. In DNA, the CDR3 is TGTGCCAGCAGCCCCGGGACAGGGGTAACCGGGGAGCTGTTTTTT.